The 22 T cell receptor beta chains below come from one sample, sequenced in a study of cytotoxic CD8 clonotypes in ibrutinib-treated CLL. Sequenced by immunoSEQ multiplex PCR; TCRdb stores in-frame clones only, minus some. The repertoire holds some 92,000 clones, 70% to 80% seen once, with 20% to 25% in the top ten. Source: PBMCs, taken after 24 months of ibrutinib treatment. These receptors all stem from a human donor with chronic lymphocytic leukemia.

The chain combines TRBV27 with TRBJ1-1; TRBD1 matches 7 bases. V trimming: 3 bases; J trimming: 5 bases; junction bases outside the gene matches: 6. This CDR3 has 14 residues. The germline gives CDR1 MNHEY, CDR2 SMNVEV (reference sequence). The chain's CDR3 is CASSLEGAGTEAFF. CDR3 DNA sequence: TGTGCCAGCAGTTTGGAGGGGGCAGGAACTGAAGCTTTCTTT.

This chain joins TRBV5-1 and TRBJ2-2; weak D call: TRBD1 (5 bases). Between the trimmed V and J ends, which lost 7 bases and 6 bases, there was a span of 13 bases. This CDR3 is built from 13 residues. The germline V gene has CDR1 SGHRS and CDR2 YFSETQ. The CDR3 DNA reads TGCGCCAGCGGATCAGGGTTATCCGGGGAGCTGTTTTTT. This gives the protein CASGSGLSGELFF.

This clone was counted once. The CDR3 sequence: CASRMGQNYEQYF. CDR3 DNA: TGTGCCAGCAGAATGGGACAGAACTACGAGCAGTACTTC. This sequence joins TRBV28 and TRBJ2-7, with 7 bases that match TRBD1. Trimming removed 6 bases from V and 3 bases from J; junction bases left unmatched: 5. The CDR3 is 13 residues long. From germline, CDR1 is MDHEN and CDR2 SYDVKM.

The chain uses TRBV5-6 and TRBJ2-1, with D perhaps being TRBD1 or TRBD2 (5 bases each). The V end lost 4 bases, the J end lost 12 bases, and 23 bases lay between the germline ends. This CDR3 comprises 15 residues. Germline V CDR1 and CDR2: SGHDT, YYEEEE. The CDR3 protein is CASSPSNRDPVAQFF. DNA for the CDR3: TGTGCCAGCAGCCCCTCAAACCGGGACCCTGTAGCGCAGTTCTTC.

V gene TRBV28 combines with J gene TRBJ2-7; D is possibly TRBD1 (7 bases). The CDR3 is 13 amino acids. V lost 7 bases to trimming and J lost 2 bases, with 12 bases between them. Germline V lookup: CDR1 MDHEN, CDR2 SYDVKM. CDR3 protein: CASKAGGTYEQYF. CDR3 bases: TGTGCCAGCAAAGCAGGGGGGACCTACGAGCAGTACTTC.

The genes are TRBV7-9 and TRBJ2-5; 8 bases map to TRBD2. The ends lost 2 bases at V and 0 bases at J; junction bases unmatched: 5. Germline loops: CDR1 SEHNR, CDR2 FQNEAQ (reference sequence). This CDR3 is 16 amino acids long. The CDR3 sequence is CASSLHSGGYQETQYF. The CDR3, as DNA: TGTGCCAGCAGCTTACACTCGGGAGGGTACCAAGAGACCCAGTACTTC.

The V call is TRBV5-1, the J call TRBJ2-1; 10 nucleotides agree with TRBD2. CDR1 is SGHRS, CDR2 YFSETQ, per germline. Germline trimming cut 2 bases from V and 2 bases from J; bases unmatched to any gene: 10. The CDR3 runs 18 residues. The CDR3 DNA reads TGCGCCAGCAGCTTTTCCGGACTAGCGGCCGTCGCCTACAATGAGCAGTTCTTC. It yields the protein CASSFSGLAAVAYNEQFF. The full variable domain, completed using reference TRBV5-1 and TRBJ2-1, is KAGVTQTPRYLIKTRGQQVTLSCSPISGHRSVSWYQQTPGQGLQFLFEYFSETQRNKGNFPGRFSGRQFSNSRSEMNVSTLELGDSALYLCASSFSGLAAVAYNEQFFGPGTRLTVL.

The chain links TRBV4-3 to TRBJ2-3, with D tentatively TRBD1 (6 bases). Deletions cut 2 bases from V and 2 bases from J, with 17 bases between. The V gene's germline CDR1 is LGHNA and CDR2 YSLEER. The length of the CDR3 is 17 residues. The CDR3 nucleotides are TGCGCCAGCAGCCAAAAAAAGGACAGTTCGAACACAGATACGCAGTATTTT. It codes for CASSQKKDSSNTDTQYF.

This sequence joins TRBV19 and TRBJ1-2; D gene ambiguous. Looked up from germline, CDR1 is LNHDA and CDR2 is SQIVND (reference sequence). This CDR3 is 15 amino acids long. The V gene lost 3 bases and the J gene lost 1 base, with 12 bases spanning the gap. Here the CDR3 DNA reads TGTGCCAGTAGTATCGCCAGAAGAAGTAACTATGGCTACACCTTC. It specifies CASSIARRSNYGYTF.

The chain's CDR3 is CATSTRSGRAETQYF. For the CDR3, the DNA is TGTGCCACCAGCACAAGAAGTGGCAGGGCAGAGACCCAGTACTTC. This rearrangement joins TRBV15 to TRBJ2-5; TRBD1 is a possible D gene (5 bases). Trimming stripped 4 bases from V and 4 bases from J, with 16 bases between. Germline V gives CDR1 LNHNV, CDR2 YYDKDF (reference sequence). This CDR3 comprises 15 residues.

The chain is built from TRBV5-1 and TRBJ1-1; D gene unclear. The CDR3 covers 14 residues. Per germline, CDR1 SGHRS and CDR2 YFSETQ. The V end was cut by 4 bases, the J end by 3 bases, with 13 bases between. As DNA, the CDR3 is TGCGCCAGCAGCCTAATGGTGGAGGACACTGAAGCTTTCTTT. It translates to CASSLMVEDTEAFF.

The chain uses TRBV18 and TRBJ1-2, with TRBD1 as a possible D gene (6 bases). Trimming pared 4 bases from V and 3 bases from J, leaving 12 bases between. The CDR3 loop spans 14 amino acids. Looked up from germline, CDR1 is KGHSH and CDR2 is LQKENI. CDR3 loop: CASSQQGRDYGYTF. In DNA form, the CDR3 reads TGTGCCAGCTCACAACAGGGTCGTGACTATGGCTACACCTTC. Based on the CDR3 plus reference TRBV18 and TRBJ1-2, the full variable domain is NAGVMQNPRHLVRRRGQEARLRCSPMKGHSHVYWYRQLPEEGLKFMVYLQKENIIDESGMPKERFSAEFPKEGPSILRIQQVVRGDSAAYFCASSQQGRDYGYTFGSGTRLTVV.

This chain joins TRBV23-1 and TRBJ1-1; D perhaps matches TRBD1 (5 bases). TRBV23-1 is an open reading frame, and its role is uncertain. The CDR3 length is 15 residues. The V gene lost 4 bases and the J gene lost 0 bases, with 12 bases spanning the gap. The CDR3 spells CASSRGGDMNTEAFF. The CDR3 DNA reads as TGCGCCAGCAGTCGGGGGGGTGACATGAACACTGAAGCTTTCTTT.

The chain joins TRBV7-9 to TRBJ1-4; no clear D. The CDR3 spans 15 residues. Germline CDR1 reads SEHNR; CDR2 reads FQNEAQ (reference sequence). The ends were cut back, 5 bases at V and 0 bases at J, with 10 bases in the middle. The CDR3 sequence is CASSVSESTNEKLFF. The DNA of the CDR3 is TGTGCCAGCAGCGTCAGTGAATCAACTAATGAAAAACTGTTTTTT.

This clone was seen only a few times. The rearrangement links TRBV4-1 to TRBJ2-1; D may be TRBD1 or TRBD2 (7 bases each). The CDR3 extends over 17 amino acids. The V and J ends lost 4 bases and 0 bases respectively, with 16 bases between them. CDR1 and CDR2 from the germline V gene are MGHRA and YSYEKL. CDR3 DNA sequence: TGCGCCAGCAGCCCAGGGGGGGGAGGGAGCTCCTACAATGAGCAGTTCTTC. This encodes CASSPGGGGSSYNEQFF.

The chain couples TRBV19 to TRBJ1-1; tentative D call: TRBD1 (5 bases). The CDR3 runs to 14 residues. Per germline, CDR1 LNHDA and CDR2 SQIVND (reference sequence). Trimming removed 7 bases at V and 5 bases at J, with 17 bases between. CDR3 residues: CASTDRAGLTEAFF. The CDR3 DNA reads TGTGCCAGTACCGATCGGGCAGGGTTAACTGAAGCTTTCTTT.

Remarks on this clone: A read error is possible here, since a much larger clone lies one base away. J is TRBJ2-2 and V is TRBV7-7, with TRBD2 matching 7 bases. The CDR3 totals 16 residues. Germline CDR1 SSHAT, CDR2 FNYEAQ (reference sequence). CDR3 nucleotides: TGTGCTAACAGCTTAGGAGCGGGAACTAACACCGGGGAGCTGTTTTTT. Its translation: CANSLGAGTNTGELFF. The variable domain in full, completed from reference TRBV7-7 and TRBJ2-2, reads GAGVSQSPRYKVTKRGQDVTLRCDPISSHATLYWYQQALGQGPEFLTYFNYEAQPDKSGLPSDRFSAERPEGSISTLTIQRTEQRDSAMYRCANSLGAGTNTGELFFGEGSRLTVL.

The gene calls are TRBV5-1 and TRBJ2-7; tentative D call: TRBD2 (6 bases). The CDR3 runs to 15 residues. Germline values: CDR1 SGHRS, CDR2 YFSETQ. V was trimmed by 0 bases and J by 1 base, leaving 11 bases between them. CDR3 nucleotides: TGCGCCAGCAGCTTGGACAGGACTAAATCCTACGAGCAGTACTTC. Protein: CASSLDRTKSYEQYF.

The CDR3 DNA is TGTGCCAGTGGGACAGGCCCCATTCAGCCCCAGCATTTT. Its translation is CASGTGPIQPQHF. The gene calls are TRBV19 and TRBJ1-5, with 8 nucleotides matching TRBD1. Unmatched junction bases numbered 6, after V lost 8 bases and J lost 6 bases. The length of the CDR3 is 13 residues. Germline V gene sequence: CDR1 LNHDA, CDR2 SQIVND (reference sequence).

The sample holds one count of this clone. The chain combines TRBV27 with TRBJ2-1, with D possibly TRBD2 on 5 matching bases. The CDR3 consists of 11 residues. From germline, CDR1 is MNHEY and CDR2 SMNVEV (reference sequence). Trimming pared 3 bases from V and 10 bases from J, leaving 7 bases between. CDR3 sequence reads: CASSFGVEQFF. CDR3 sequence (DNA): TGTGCCAGCAGTTTCGGGGTAGAGCAGTTCTTC.

This chain joins TRBV14 and TRBJ1-2; D is undetermined. The CDR3 is 13 amino acids. Between the trimmed V and J ends, which lost 1 base and 8 bases, there was a span of 11 bases. CDR1 is SGHDN and CDR2 is FVKESK in the germline V gene. CDR3 sequence: CASSQVTLTGYTF. Here the CDR3 DNA reads TGTGCCAGCAGCCAAGTGACCCTAACGGGCTACACCTTC.

This chain joins TRBV28 and TRBJ1-2; 8 bases map to TRBD1. CDR3 length: 17 residues. V shed 6 bases, J shed 4 bases, and the junction held 16 bases outside the gene matches. Germline CDR1 is MDHEN and CDR2 is SYDVKM. Here the CDR3 reads CASSPTGQGARSYGYTF. CDR3 coding DNA: TGTGCCAGCAGCCCCACTGGGCAGGGGGCGCGGAGCTATGGCTACACCTTC.